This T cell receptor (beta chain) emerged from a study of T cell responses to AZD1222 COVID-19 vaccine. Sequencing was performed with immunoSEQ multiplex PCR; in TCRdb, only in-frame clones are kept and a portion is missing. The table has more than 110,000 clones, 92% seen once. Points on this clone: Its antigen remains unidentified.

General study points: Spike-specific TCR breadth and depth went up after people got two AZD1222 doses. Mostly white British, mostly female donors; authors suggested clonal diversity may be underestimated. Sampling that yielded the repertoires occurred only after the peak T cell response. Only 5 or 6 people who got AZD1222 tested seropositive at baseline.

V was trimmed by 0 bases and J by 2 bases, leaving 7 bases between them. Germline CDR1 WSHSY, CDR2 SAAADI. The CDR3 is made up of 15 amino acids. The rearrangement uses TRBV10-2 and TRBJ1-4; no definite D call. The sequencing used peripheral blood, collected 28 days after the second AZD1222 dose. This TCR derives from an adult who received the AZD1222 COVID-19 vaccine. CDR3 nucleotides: TGCGCCAGCAGTGAGTCTCCGGGCACTAATGAAAAACTGTTTTTT. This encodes CASSESPGTNEKLFF.